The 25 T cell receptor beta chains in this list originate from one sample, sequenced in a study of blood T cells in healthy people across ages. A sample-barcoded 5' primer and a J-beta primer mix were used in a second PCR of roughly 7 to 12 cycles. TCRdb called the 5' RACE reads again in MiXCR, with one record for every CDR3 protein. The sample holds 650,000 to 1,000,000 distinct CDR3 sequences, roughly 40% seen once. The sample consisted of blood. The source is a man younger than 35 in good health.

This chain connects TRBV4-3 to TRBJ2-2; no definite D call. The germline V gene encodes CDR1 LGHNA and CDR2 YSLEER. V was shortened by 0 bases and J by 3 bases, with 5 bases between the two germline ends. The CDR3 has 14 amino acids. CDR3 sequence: CASSQEAYTGELFF. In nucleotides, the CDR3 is TGCGCCAGCAGCCAAGAGGCTTACACCGGGGAGCTGTTTTTT.

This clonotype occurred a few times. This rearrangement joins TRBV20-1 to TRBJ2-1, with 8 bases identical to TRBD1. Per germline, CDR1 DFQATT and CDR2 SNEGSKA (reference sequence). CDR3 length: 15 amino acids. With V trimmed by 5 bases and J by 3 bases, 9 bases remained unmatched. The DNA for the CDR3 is TGCAGTGCTCGTCACAGGGGACAGGACTACAATGAGCAGTTCTTC. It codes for CSARHRGQDYNEQFF.

DNA of the CDR3: TGTGCCAGCAGCCCCGTAGCCTACGAGCAGTACTTC. Translation gives CASSPVAYEQYF. The chain joins TRBV7-9 to TRBJ2-7; D gene ambiguous. From germline, CDR1 is SEHNR and CDR2 FQNEAQ (reference sequence). This CDR3 has 12 residues. Trimming stripped 5 bases from V and 2 bases from J, with 7 bases between.

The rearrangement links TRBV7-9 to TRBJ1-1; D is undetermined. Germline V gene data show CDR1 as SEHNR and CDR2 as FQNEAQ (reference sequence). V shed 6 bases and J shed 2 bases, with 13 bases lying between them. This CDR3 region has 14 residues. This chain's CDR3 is CASRTSGSNTEAFF. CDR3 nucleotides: TGTGCCAGCAGAACCTCGGGAAGCAACACTGAAGCTTTCTTT.

The CDR3 protein is CASSRATGPGGELFF. The CDR3 bases are TGCGCCAGCAGCCGAGCAACAGGGCCGGGAGGGGAGCTGTTTTTT. The rearrangement joins TRBV4-3 to TRBJ2-2; the D gene is possibly TRBD1 (6 bases). This CDR3 spans 15 amino acids. Per the germline V gene, CDR1 is LGHNA and CDR2 is YSLEER. Trimming cost V 4 bases and J 8 bases, with 17 bases left between them.

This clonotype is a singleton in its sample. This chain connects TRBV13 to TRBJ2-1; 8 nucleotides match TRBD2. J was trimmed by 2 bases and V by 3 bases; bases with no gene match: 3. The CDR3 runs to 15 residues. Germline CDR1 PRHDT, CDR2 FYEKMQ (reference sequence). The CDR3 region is CASSFSGIAYNEQFF. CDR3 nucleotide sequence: TGTGCCAGCAGCTTTAGCGGGATTGCCTACAATGAGCAGTTCTTC.

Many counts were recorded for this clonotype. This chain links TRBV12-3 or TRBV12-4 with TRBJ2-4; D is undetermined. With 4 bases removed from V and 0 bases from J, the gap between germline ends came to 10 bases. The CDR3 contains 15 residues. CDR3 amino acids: CASSSILEAKNIQYF. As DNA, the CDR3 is TGTGCCAGCAGTTCCATTTTAGAAGCCAAAAACATTCAGTACTTC.

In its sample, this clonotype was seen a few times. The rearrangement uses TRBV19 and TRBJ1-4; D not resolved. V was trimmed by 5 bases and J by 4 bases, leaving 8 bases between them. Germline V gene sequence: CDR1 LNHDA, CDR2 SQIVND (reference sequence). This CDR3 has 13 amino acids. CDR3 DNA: TGTGCCAGTAGTCCGAACAGTAATGAAAAACTGTTTTTT. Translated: CASSPNSNEKLFF.

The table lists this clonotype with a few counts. The CDR3 here is CASSLTAGDGYTF. The DNA for the CDR3 is TGTGCCAGCAGCTTAACGGCAGGGGATGGCTACACCTTC. This chain uses TRBV11-2 with TRBJ1-2; tentative D call: TRBD1 (6 bases). CDR1 is SGHAT, CDR2 FQNNGV, per germline. CDR3 length equals 13 residues. Trimming removed 2 bases at V and 6 bases at J, with 10 bases between.

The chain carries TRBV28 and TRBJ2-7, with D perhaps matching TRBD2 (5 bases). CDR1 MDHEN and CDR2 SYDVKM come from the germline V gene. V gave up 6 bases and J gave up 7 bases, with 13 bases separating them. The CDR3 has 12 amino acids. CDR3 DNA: TGTGCCAGCAGCTCTCTCCGGGGAGAGCAGTACTTC. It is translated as CASSSLRGEQYF.

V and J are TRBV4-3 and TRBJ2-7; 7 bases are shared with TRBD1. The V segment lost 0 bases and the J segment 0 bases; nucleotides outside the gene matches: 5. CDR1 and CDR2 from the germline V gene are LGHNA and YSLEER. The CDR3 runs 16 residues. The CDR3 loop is CASSQDRGTASYEQYF. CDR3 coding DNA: TGCGCCAGCAGCCAAGATCGAGGGACAGCCTCCTACGAGCAGTACTTC.

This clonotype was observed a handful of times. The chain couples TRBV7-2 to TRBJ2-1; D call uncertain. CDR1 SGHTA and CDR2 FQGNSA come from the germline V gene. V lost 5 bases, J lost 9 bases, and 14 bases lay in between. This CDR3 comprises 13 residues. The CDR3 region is CASSVEGFSEQFF. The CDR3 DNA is TGTGCCAGCAGCGTAGAAGGTTTTAGTGAGCAGTTCTTC.

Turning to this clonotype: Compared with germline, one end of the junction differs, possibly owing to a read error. The CDR3 bases are TGCGCCAGCAGCCAGTTTGATGCCTATGAGCAGTACTTC. The encoded protein is CASSQFDAYEQYF. The chain is built from TRBV4-3 and TRBJ2-7, with D hard to call. CDR1 and CDR2 (germline): LGHNA, YSLEER. The CDR3 totals 13 residues.

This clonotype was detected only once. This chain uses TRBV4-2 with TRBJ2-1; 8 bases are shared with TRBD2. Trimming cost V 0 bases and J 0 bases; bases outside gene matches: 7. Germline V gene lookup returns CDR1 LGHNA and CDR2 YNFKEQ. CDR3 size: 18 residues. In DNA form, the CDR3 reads TGTGCCAGCAGCCAAGATCCCCAGCGGGGGCACTCCTACAATGAGCAGTTCTTC. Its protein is CASSQDPQRGHSYNEQFF.

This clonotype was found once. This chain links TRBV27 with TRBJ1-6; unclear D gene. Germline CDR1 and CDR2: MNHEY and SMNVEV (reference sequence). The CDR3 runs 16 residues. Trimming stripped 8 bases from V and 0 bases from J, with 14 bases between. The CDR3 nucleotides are TGTGCCAGCGCTCGAGGCTGCAGCTCCTATAATTCACCCCTCCACTTT. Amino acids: CASARGCSSYNSPLHF.

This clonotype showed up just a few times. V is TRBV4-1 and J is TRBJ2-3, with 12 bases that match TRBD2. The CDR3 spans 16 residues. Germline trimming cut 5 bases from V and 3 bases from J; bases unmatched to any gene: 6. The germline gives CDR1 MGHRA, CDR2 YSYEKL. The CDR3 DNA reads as TGCGCCAGCAGCTCCCTGACTAGCGGGGGAACAGATACGCAGTATTTT. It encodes CASSSLTSGGTDTQYF.

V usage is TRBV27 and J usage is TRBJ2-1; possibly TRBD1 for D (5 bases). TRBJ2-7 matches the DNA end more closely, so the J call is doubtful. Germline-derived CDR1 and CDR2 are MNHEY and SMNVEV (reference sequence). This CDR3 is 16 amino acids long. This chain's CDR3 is CASSSPGRENYNEQYF. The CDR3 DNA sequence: TGTGCCAGCAGTTCCCCCGGCAGGGAAAACTACAATGAGCAGTACTTC.

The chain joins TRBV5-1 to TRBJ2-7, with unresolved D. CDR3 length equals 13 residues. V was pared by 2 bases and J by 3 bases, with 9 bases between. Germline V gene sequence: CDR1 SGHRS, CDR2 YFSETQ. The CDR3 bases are TGCGCCAGCAGCTTCGGGCCCCACTACGAGCAGTACTTC. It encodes CASSFGPHYEQYF.

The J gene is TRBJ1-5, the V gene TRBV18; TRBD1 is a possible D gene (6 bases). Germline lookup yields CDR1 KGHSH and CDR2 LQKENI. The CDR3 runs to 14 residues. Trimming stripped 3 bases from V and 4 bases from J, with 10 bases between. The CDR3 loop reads CASSPGTRNQPQHF. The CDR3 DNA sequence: TGTGCCAGCTCACCCGGGACAAGGAATCAGCCCCAGCATTTT. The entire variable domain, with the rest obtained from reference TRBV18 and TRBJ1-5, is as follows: NAGVMQNPRHLVRRRGQEARLRCSPMKGHSHVYWYRQLPEEGLKFMVYLQKENIIDESGMPKERFSAEFPKEGPSILRIQQVVRGDSAAYFCASSPGTRNQPQHFGDGTRLSIL.

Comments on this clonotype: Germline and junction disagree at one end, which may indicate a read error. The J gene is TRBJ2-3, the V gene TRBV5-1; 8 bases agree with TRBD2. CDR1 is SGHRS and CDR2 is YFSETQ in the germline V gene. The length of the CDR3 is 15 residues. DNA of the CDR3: TGCGCCAGCAGCTTAGTCAGCGGGGGCACAGATACGCGGTATTTT. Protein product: CASSLVSGGTDTRYF.

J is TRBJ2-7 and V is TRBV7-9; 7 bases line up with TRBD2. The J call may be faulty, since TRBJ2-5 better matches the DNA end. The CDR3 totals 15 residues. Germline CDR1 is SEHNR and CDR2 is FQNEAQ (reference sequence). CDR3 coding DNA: TGTGCCAGCAGCCCCACACCGGGACTACAAGAGACCCAGTACTTC. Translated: CASSPTPGLQETQYF.

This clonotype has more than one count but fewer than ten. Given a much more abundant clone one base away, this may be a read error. The CDR3 is CASSLEGQGTDMQYF. DNA of the CDR3: TGCGCCAGCAGCTTGGAGGGACAGGGTACAGATATGCAGTATTTT. The rearrangement joins TRBV5-1 to TRBJ2-3; 9 positions agree with TRBD1. The length of the CDR3 is 15 residues. Germline CDR1 reads SGHRS; CDR2 reads YFSETQ.

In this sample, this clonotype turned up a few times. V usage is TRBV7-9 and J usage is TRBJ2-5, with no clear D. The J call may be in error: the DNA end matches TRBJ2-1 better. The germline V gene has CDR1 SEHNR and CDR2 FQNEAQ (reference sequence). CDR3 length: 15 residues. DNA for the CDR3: TGTGCCAGCAACCCCCCGAACGTGTACCAAGAGACCCAGTTCTTC. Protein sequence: CASNPPNVYQETQFF.

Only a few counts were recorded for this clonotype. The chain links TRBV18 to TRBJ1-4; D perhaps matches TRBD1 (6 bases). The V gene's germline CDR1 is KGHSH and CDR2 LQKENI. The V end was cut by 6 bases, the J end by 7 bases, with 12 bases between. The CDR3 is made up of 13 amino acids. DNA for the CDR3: TGTGCCAGCTCTCGGGGGGCTCGTGAAAAACTGTTTTTT. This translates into CASSRGAREKLFF.

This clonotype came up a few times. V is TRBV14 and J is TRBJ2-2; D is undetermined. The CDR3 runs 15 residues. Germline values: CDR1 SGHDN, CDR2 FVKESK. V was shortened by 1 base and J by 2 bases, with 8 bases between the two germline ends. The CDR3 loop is CASSQVRSNTGELFF. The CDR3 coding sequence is TGTGCCAGCAGCCAAGTAAGGTCTAACACCGGGGAGCTGTTTTTT.